One and the same sample provided the 5 T cell receptor beta chains below, sequenced in a study of cytomegalovirus exposure and HLA in healthy donors. Primers included in the PCR were 60 Vbeta and 13 Jbeta primers. The repertoire was sequenced with immunoSEQ multiplex PCR; TCRdb's copy has only in-frame clones and lacks some. The sample records roughly 62,000 clones, under 80% being singletons. The sequencing input was PBMCs. These receptors originate from a woman aged 25 to 39 in good health and CMV-seronegative.

As to this clone: A read error may produce the germline difference seen at one junction end. The chain joins TRBV28 to TRBJ1-2; TRBD1 might be the D (5 bases). There are 13 residues in the CDR3. Germline V gives CDR1 MDHEN, CDR2 SYDVKM. CDR3: CASSRGAVAGGFF. CDR3 nucleotides: TGTGCCAGCAGTCGCGGCGCTGTCGCGGGGGGTTTCTTC.

The J gene is TRBJ2-5, the V gene TRBV27, with 9 bases lining up with TRBD2. The J call may be faulty, since TRBJ2-7 better matches the DNA end. Germline lookup yields CDR1 MNHEY and CDR2 SMNVEV (reference sequence). The CDR3 has 16 residues. The CDR3 here is CASSLLAGSTTYEQYF. CDR3 nucleotide sequence: TGTGCCAGCAGTTTACTAGCGGGGAGCACTACCTACGAGCAGTACTTC.

The J gene is TRBJ2-1, the V gene TRBV28; possibly TRBD2 for D (6 bases). V lost 3 bases and J 5 bases, leaving 11 bases between the germline ends. The CDR3 is made up of 14 amino acids. Looked up from germline, CDR1 is MDHEN and CDR2 is SYDVKM. CDR3 residues: CASSFGGTDNEQFF. Written as DNA, the CDR3 is TGTGCCAGCAGTTTCGGCGGGACCGACAATGAGCAGTTCTTC.

In this sample, this clone turned up a few times. In DNA, the CDR3 is TGTGCCAGCAGTTGGAGGGGAGCCTACGAGCAGTACGTC. Protein product: CASSWRGAYEQYV. V gene TRBV28 combines with J gene TRBJ2-7, with D possibly being TRBD2 (6 bases). The germline V gene encodes CDR1 MDHEN and CDR2 SYDVKM. V lost 4 bases and J lost 2, with 9 bases in between. CDR3 size: 13 residues.

This clone appeared once. The chain employs TRBV28 and TRBJ2-1; 8 nucleotides match TRBD2. Germline V gives CDR1 MDHEN, CDR2 SYDVKM. This CDR3 is 15 amino acids long. V dropped 3 bases and J dropped 8; count of bases not matched to a gene: 9. In DNA, the CDR3 is TGTGCCAGCAGTTTCCCCCGGGGGGGGAGGGATGAGCAGTTCTTC. This gives the protein CASSFPRGGRDEQFF.